Listed here are 23 T cell receptor beta chains from one sample, sequenced in a study of blood T cells in healthy people across ages. The second PCR ran about 6 to 11 cycles with a sample-barcoded 5' primer and J-beta primers. TCRdb redid the calling of the 5' RACE reads with MiXCR, one entry per CDR3 protein. The sample lists around 1.5 million distinct CDR3 sequences, 30% to 35% seen once, with about 11% in the top ten. The material sequenced was blood. The receptors come from a woman in her 30s in good health.

This rearrangement joins TRBV15 to TRBJ2-7; D not resolved. V lost 5 bases and J lost 5, with 4 bases in between. The CDR3 has 10 amino acids. CDR1 is LNHNV, CDR2 YYDKDF, per germline (reference sequence). The CDR3 DNA sequence: TGTGCCACCAGCTGCCACGAGCAGTACTTC. Its translation is CATSCHEQYF. Variable domain in full (rest from reference TRBV15 and TRBJ2-7): DAMVIQNPRYQVTQFGKPVTLSCSQTLNHNVMYWYQQKSSQAPKLLFHYYDKDFNNEADTPDNFQSRRPNTSFCFLDIRSPGLGDTAMYLCATSCHEQYFGPGTRLTVT.

The chain links TRBV7-8 to TRBJ2-2, with TRBD1 identical over 8 bases. The germline CDR1 and CDR2 sequences are SGHVS and FQNEAQ. The CDR3 is 17 amino acids. V was clipped by 1 base and J by 2 bases; unmatched bases: 6. This CDR3 reads CASSLDVQGVNTGELFF. As DNA, the CDR3 is TGTGCCAGCAGCTTAGATGTACAGGGGGTTAACACCGGGGAGCTGTTTTTT.

The chain couples TRBV20-1 to TRBJ2-3; a weak D match, TRBD2 (6 bases). The CDR3 extends over 15 amino acids. CDR1 DFQATT and CDR2 SNEGSKA come from the germline V gene (reference sequence). Trimming pared 4 bases from V and 6 bases from J, leaving 20 bases between. The CDR3 protein is CSATDAGRTADTQYF. The CDR3 DNA sequence: TGCAGTGCTACAGATGCTGGGAGGACGGCGGATACGCAGTATTTT.

The chain's CDR3 is CASSYHSGTGFYEQYF. CDR3 DNA: TGTGCCAGCAGTTATCACTCCGGGACAGGGTTCTACGAGCAGTACTTC. J is TRBJ2-7 and V is TRBV11-1, with 9 nucleotides matching TRBD1. The CDR3 is made up of 16 amino acids. Trimming took 6 bases from V and 3 from J; bases not matched to a gene: 12. The germline gives CDR1 SGHAT, CDR2 FQDESV (reference sequence). The full variable domain, its missing parts supplied by reference TRBV11-1 and TRBJ2-7, is EAEVAQSPRYKITEKSQAVAFWCDPISGHATLYWYRQILGQGPELLVQFQDESVVDDSQLPKDRFSAERLKGVDSTLKIQPAELGDSAMYLCASSYHSGTGFYEQYFGPGTRLTVT.

The chain has TRBV27 and TRBJ2-1; 8 bases are a match to TRBD2. Trimming cost V 2 bases and J 10 bases; bases outside gene matches: 13. In germline, CDR1 is MNHEY, CDR2 SMNVEV (reference sequence). This CDR3 spans 16 amino acids. The CDR3 loop is CASSLHPAGGLGEQFF. The CDR3 DNA follows: TGTGCCAGCAGTTTACATCCGGCGGGAGGACTAGGAGAGCAGTTCTTC.

V usage is TRBV4-2 and J usage is TRBJ2-7; TRBD2 matches 8 bases. The V gene end was trimmed by 0 bases and the J gene end by 6 bases; junction bases not matched to a gene: 10. Germline V gene lookup returns CDR1 LGHNA and CDR2 YNFKEQ. The CDR3 contains 16 residues. This chain's CDR3 is CASSQDQISGMGEQYF. As DNA, the CDR3 is TGTGCCAGCAGCCAAGATCAAATTAGCGGGATGGGCGAGCAGTACTTC.

The chain employs TRBV5-5 and TRBJ2-5; D is unresolved. V lost 3 bases and J 2 bases, leaving 11 bases between the germline ends. The CDR3 contains 14 residues. Germline loops: CDR1 SGHKS, CDR2 YYEKEE (reference sequence). The CDR3 region is CASSSDWGQETQYF. In nucleotides, the CDR3 is TGTGCCAGCAGCTCCGACTGGGGTCAAGAGACCCAGTACTTC.

CDR3 coding DNA: TGTGCCAGCAGTTACTCCTACTTGGGACAGACCTATGGCTACACCTTC. Its protein is CASSYSYLGQTYGYTF. The chain carries TRBV6-6 and TRBJ1-2; TRBD1 matches at 7 bases. The trim removed 0 bases at V and 4 bases at J, leaving 8 bases unmatched. Germline V gene lookup returns CDR1 MNHNY and CDR2 SVGAGI (reference sequence). The CDR3 sequence is 16 residues long.

This clonotype was seen a few times. The chain has TRBV4-2 and TRBJ2-7, with D tentatively TRBD2 (6 bases). Trimming removed 0 bases at V and 2 bases at J, with 14 bases between. Germline-derived CDR1 and CDR2 are LGHNA and YNFKEQ. The CDR3 totals 16 residues. The CDR3 protein is CASSQEEASATYEQYV. The CDR3, as DNA: TGTGCCAGCAGCCAAGAGGAAGCTAGCGCCACCTACGAGCAGTACGTC.

CDR3 DNA sequence: TGTGCCAGCAGCCTACAGGGGATACAAGAAAAACTGTTTTTT. Its protein product is CASSLQGIQEKLFF. V and J are TRBV28 and TRBJ1-4; TRBD1 agrees at 7 bases. CDR1 MDHEN and CDR2 SYDVKM come from the germline V gene. The V segment lost 6 bases and the J segment 8 bases; nucleotides outside the gene matches: 9. The CDR3 length is 14 residues. The full variable domain, completed using reference TRBV28 and TRBJ1-4, is DVKVTQSSRYLVKRTGEKVFLECVQDMDHENMFWYRQDPGLGLRLIYFSYDVKMKEKGDIPEGYSVSREKKERFSLILESASTNQTSMYLCASSLQGIQEKLFFGSGTQLSVL.

The J gene is TRBJ2-1, the V gene TRBV27; D is tentatively TRBD1 or TRBD2 (5 bases each). Trimming cost V 6 bases and J 7 bases, with 16 bases left between them. In germline, CDR1 is MNHEY, CDR2 SMNVEV (reference sequence). This CDR3 has 14 amino acids. In DNA form, the CDR3 reads TGTGCCAGCAGGGGGGTGGTGAGGGCAAATGAGCAGTTCTTC. Protein: CASRGVVRANEQFF.

This clonotype was observed many times. The chain is built from TRBV28 and TRBJ2-7; D uncertain. V lost 1 base and J 2 bases, leaving 9 bases between the germline ends. The CDR3 sequence is 14 residues long. Germline V lookup: CDR1 MDHEN, CDR2 SYDVKM. CDR3 nucleotide sequence: TGTGCCAGCAGTTTATACGGTGTCACCTACGAGCAGTACTTC. This gives the protein CASSLYGVTYEQYF.

A single count supports this clonotype. The chain couples TRBV20-1 to TRBJ2-1; 9 bases match TRBD1. V dropped 2 bases and J dropped 6; count of bases not matched to a gene: 14. The germline V gene has CDR1 DFQATT and CDR2 SNEGSKA (reference sequence). This CDR3 is built from 17 residues. CDR3 sequence reads: CSARSPHPGTGTNEQFF. Here the CDR3 DNA reads TGCAGTGCTAGATCTCCCCACCCGGGGACAGGGACCAATGAGCAGTTCTTC.

In this sample, this clonotype turned up many times. V usage is TRBV12-3 or TRBV12-4 and J usage is TRBJ2-5, with 7 nucleotides matching TRBD1. The V gene end was trimmed by 6 bases and the J gene end by 5 bases; junction bases not matched to a gene: 9. This CDR3 is built from 14 residues. This CDR3 is CASSPTGARETQYF. CDR3 sequence (DNA): TGTGCCAGCAGCCCTACAGGGGCGAGGGAGACCCAGTACTTC.

This sequence joins TRBV20-1 and TRBJ2-7; D perhaps matches TRBD2 (5 bases). The CDR3 runs 13 residues. CDR1 is DFQATT and CDR2 is SNEGSKA in the germline V gene (reference sequence). The V and J ends lost 6 bases and 4 bases respectively, with 16 bases between them. The CDR3 loop reads CSALGLTRYEQYF. Here the CDR3 DNA reads TGCAGTGCGCTAGGACTGACGAGGTACGAGCAGTACTTC.

This clonotype occurred a few times. CDR3 coding DNA: TGTGCCAGCAGTCGTTTACCGGGCTCCTACGAGCAGTACTTC. Protein product: CASSRLPGSYEQYF. This sequence joins TRBV28 and TRBJ2-7; no definite D call. The germline V and J ends were trimmed by 5 bases and 0 bases, with 11 bases remaining between them. Germline lookup yields CDR1 MDHEN and CDR2 SYDVKM. The CDR3 is made up of 14 amino acids.

The gene calls are TRBV5-1 and TRBJ2-2; D might be TRBD1 or TRBD2, each matching 6 bases. V gave up 6 bases and J gave up 2 bases, with 11 bases separating them. CDR1 and CDR2 (germline): SGHRS, YFSETQ. The CDR3 loop spans 14 amino acids. CDR3 loop: CASKGGSNTGELFF. The CDR3, as DNA: TGCGCCAGCAAGGGGGGAAGCAACACCGGGGAGCTGTTTTTT.

The sample holds a few counts of this clonotype. V and J are TRBV2 and TRBJ2-3; D might be TRBD2 (5 bases). V lost 6 bases and J lost 2, with 9 bases in between. Germline CDR1 and CDR2: SNHLY and FYNNEI. The length of the CDR3 is 13 residues. For the CDR3, the DNA is TGTGCCAGCAGGGAGGACCACACAGATACGCAGTATTTT. It specifies CASREDHTDTQYF.

Written as DNA, the CDR3 is TGTGCCAGCAGTAACACCGCAGCCTTGGGTTCCTACAATGAGCAGTTCTTC. The encoded protein is CASSNTAALGSYNEQFF. The rearrangement joins TRBV12-3 or TRBV12-4 to TRBJ2-1; D is undetermined. CDR3 length: 17 residues. The V gene lost 5 bases and the J gene lost 1 base, with 18 bases spanning the gap.

The gene calls are TRBV19 and TRBJ2-6; no reliable D call. The CDR3 length is 16 residues. The germline V and J ends were trimmed by 3 bases and 0 bases, with 9 bases remaining between them. Germline CDR1 is LNHDA and CDR2 is SQIVND (reference sequence). The CDR3 sequence is CASSIIGPSGANVLTF. CDR3 nucleotides: TGTGCCAGTAGTATTATCGGACCCTCTGGGGCCAACGTCCTGACTTTC. The entire variable domain, with the rest obtained from reference TRBV19 and TRBJ2-6, is as follows: DGGITQSPKYLFRKEGQNVTLSCEQNLNHDAMYWYRQDPGQGLRLIYYSQIVNDFQKGDIAEGYSVSREKKESFPLTVTSAQKNPTAFYLCASSIIGPSGANVLTFGAGSRLTVL.

This clonotype was found a few times. The chain recombines TRBV6-1 with TRBJ2-5; the D gene is possibly TRBD1 (6 bases). V was clipped by 4 bases and J by 6 bases, with 15 bases between them. The CDR3 contains 14 residues. Germline V lookup: CDR1 MNHNS, CDR2 SASEGT. DNA of the CDR3: TGTGCCAGCAGTGTCGCAGGGGACCCACAGACCCAGTACTTC. Its protein product is CASSVAGDPQTQYF.

This clonotype was recorded once. With a much larger clone just one base away, this may be a read error. The chain couples TRBV20-1 to TRBJ2-1; the D gene is possibly TRBD2 (6 bases). Germline values: CDR1 DFQATT, CDR2 SNEGSKA (reference sequence). V was clipped by 6 bases and J by 7 bases, with 13 bases between them. CDR3 size: 12 residues. CDR3: CSAQASANEQFF. The CDR3, as DNA: TGCAGTGCCCAGGCTAGCGCTAATGAGCAGTTCTTC.

In its sample, this clonotype was seen a few times. This chain links TRBV5-6 with TRBJ2-3; the match to TRBD2 covers 7 bases. The CDR3 is made up of 17 amino acids. With 4 bases clipped from V and 0 bases from J, the junction kept 11 bases outside the gene matches. Germline CDR1 reads SGHDT; CDR2 reads YYEEEE. This chain's CDR3 is CASSPWGAGSSTDTQYF. The CDR3 DNA is TGTGCCAGCAGCCCGTGGGGAGCGGGGTCTAGCACAGATACGCAGTATTTT. Combining the CDR3 with reference TRBV5-6 and TRBJ2-3 gives the whole variable domain DAGVTQSPTHLIKTRGQQVTLRCSPKSGHDTVSWYQQALGQGPQFIFQYYEEEERQRGNFPDRFSGHQFPNYSSELNVNALLLGDSALYLCASSPWGAGSSTDTQYFGPGTRLTVL.